This T cell receptor (beta chain) came from a study of response to subunit inactivated influenza vaccine. TCRdb passed the RT-PCR reads through MiXCR, listing each CDR3 protein once. The repertoire includes fewer than 550,000 distinct CDR3 sequences, 25% of them detected once, and 1.9% sits in the top ten. Study-level results: Researchers suggested that each seasonal influenza vaccination recruits few new T cells.

Remarks on this clonotype: No antigen is known for it.

The CDR3 totals 15 residues. Trimming took off 2 bases at V and 1 base at J, with 9 bases between the two ends. Sequences were derived from CD4+ T cells sorted from PBMCs, sampled about 5 days after vaccination. The clonotype originates from a man between 50 and 59 years old who received an inactivated influenza vaccine. The chain links TRBV12-3 or TRBV12-4 to TRBJ1-5, with D unclear. This CDR3 reads CASSLTQLSNQPQHF. Written as DNA, the CDR3 is TGTGCCAGCAGTTTAACACAGCTAAGCAATCAGCCCCAGCATTTT.